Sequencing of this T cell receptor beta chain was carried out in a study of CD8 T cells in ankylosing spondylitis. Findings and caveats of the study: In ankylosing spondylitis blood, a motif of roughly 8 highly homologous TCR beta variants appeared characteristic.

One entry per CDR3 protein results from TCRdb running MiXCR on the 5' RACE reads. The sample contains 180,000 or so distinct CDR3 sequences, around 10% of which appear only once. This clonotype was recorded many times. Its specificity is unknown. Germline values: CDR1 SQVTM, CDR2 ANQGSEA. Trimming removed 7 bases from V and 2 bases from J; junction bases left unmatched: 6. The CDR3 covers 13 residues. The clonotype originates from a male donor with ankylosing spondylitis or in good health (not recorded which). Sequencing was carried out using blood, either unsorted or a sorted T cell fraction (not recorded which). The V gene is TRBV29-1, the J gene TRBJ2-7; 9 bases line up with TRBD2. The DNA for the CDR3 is TGCAGCGCTTTAGCGGGAGCACCCTACGAGCAGTACTTC. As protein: CSALAGAPYEQYF.